The rows below give T cell receptor beta chains drawn from one sample of a study of cytomegalovirus exposure and HLA in healthy donors. Libraries were prepared by immunoSEQ multiplex PCR; TCRdb keeps only in-frame clonotypes and omits some of them. The sample yields more than 110,000 clones, approximately 70% seen once. Sequencing was done on a sample of PBMCs. All receptors derive from a woman between 40 and 50 years old in good health and CMV-seronegative. Each CDR3 is given with its conserved first and last residue. Each record gives: J gene, D gene, V gene, clone size, CDR3 DNA, CDR3 protein. D genes are given only for firm matches. Only part of the rows carry a size: once, few, many, or a class if the clone is expanded.

>TRBJ1-1|-|TRBV27|-
TGTGCCAGCAGTCCGTCAACAGGGCGGGACACTGAAGCTTTCTTT
CASSPSTGRDTEAFF
>TRBJ1-5|-|TRBV29-1|-
TGCAGCGTTGAAGATGGGGGACTAGATCAGCCCCAGCATTTT
CSVEDGGLDQPQHF
>TRBJ1-6|TRBD1|TRBV6-5|-
TGTGCCAGCAGTTACGGGGACAGGGTTAATTCACCCCTCCACTTT
CASSYGDRVNSPLHF
>TRBJ2-5|TRBD1|TRBV18|-
TGTGCCAGCTCACCTTTGGGACAGCCCCAAGAGACCCAGTACTTC
CASSPLGQPQETQYF
>TRBJ2-7|TRBD1|TRBV27|-
TGTGCCAGCAGTTTGGAAGGTACAGGGGGCGCCTACGAGCAGTACTTC
CASSLEGTGGAYEQYF
>TRBJ2-2|-|TRBV27|once
TGTGCCAGCAGACAGGGAAACACCGGGGAGCTGTTTTTT
CASRQGNTGELFF
>TRBJ1-5|TRBD1|TRBV2|-
TGTGCCAGCAGCGGGACAGGGAATCAGCCCCAGCATTTT
CASSGTGNQPQHF
>TRBJ1-2|-|TRBV6-5|-
TGTGCCAGCAGTTACGTGGCGGACTATGGCTACACCTTC
CASSYVADYGYTF
>TRBJ1-5|-|TRBV9|-
TGTGCCAGCAGCGAAGACGGGGGGTCTCAGCCCCAGCATTTT
CASSEDGGSQPQHF
>TRBJ1-5|TRBD1|TRBV2|-
TGTGCCAGCAGTCGGACAGGTCGCAATCAGCCCCAGCATTTT
CASSRTGRNQPQHF